These 22 T cell receptor beta chains came from one sample sequenced in a study of OX40 agonist ivuxolimab in advanced cancers. Measured with immunoSEQ multiplex PCR; TCRdb has only the in-frame clones, and not every one. The sample yields about 98,000 clones, about 88% seen once. The sample consisted of CD4+ or CD8+ T cells sorted from blood, taken in a trial of the OX40 agonist ivuxolimab. These TCRs come from an adult with an advanced solid tumor such as melanoma, head and neck, liver or kidney cancer.

The genes are TRBV14 and TRBJ1-2; D not resolved. Trimming stripped 1 base from V and 2 bases from J, with 5 bases between. The length of the CDR3 is 13 residues. Germline V lookup: CDR1 SGHDN, CDR2 FVKESK. CDR3 residues: CASSQGGNYGYTF. The DNA for the CDR3 is TGTGCCAGCAGCCAAGGAGGGAACTATGGCTACACCTTC.

In this sample, this clone turned up a few times. The CDR3 is CASSLAWAYEQYV. The CDR3 DNA sequence: TGTGCCAGCAGCTTAGCCTGGGCCTACGAGCAGTACGTC. The gene calls are TRBV11-2 and TRBJ2-7, with D hard to call. The CDR3 is 13 residues long. Trimming shortened V by 1 base and J by 2 bases, and 6 bases separated the two germline ends. Germline V gives CDR1 SGHAT, CDR2 FQNNGV.

The chain joins TRBV7-8 to TRBJ1-2, with TRBD1 matching 10 bases. CDR1 and CDR2 from the germline V gene are SGHVS and FQNEAQ. The CDR3 contains 17 residues. The trim removed 0 bases at V and 3 bases at J, leaving 7 bases unmatched. This chain's CDR3 is CASSLALVGQGYYGYTF. CDR3 DNA sequence: TGTGCCAGCAGCTTAGCGCTCGTGGGACAGGGGTACTATGGCTACACCTTC.

V and J are TRBV10-2 and TRBJ2-5, with TRBD2 matching 10 bases. Germline V gives CDR1 WSHSY, CDR2 SAAADI. The CDR3 sequence is 15 residues long. After removal of 8 bases from V and 4 bases from J, the junction contained 10 bases not matched to a gene. The CDR3 DNA reads TGCGCCAGCGTGGAAGGTAGCGGGAGGCCAGAGACCCAGTACTTC. Its protein is CASVEGSGRPETQYF.

As DNA, the CDR3 is TGTGCCAGCAGTTTAAGTAGGTGGGGTAATTCACCCCTCCACTTT. It translates to CASSLSRWGNSPLHF. J is TRBJ1-6 and V is TRBV28; no reliable D call. The CDR3 totals 15 residues. Germline-derived CDR1 and CDR2 are MDHEN and SYDVKM. The V and J ends lost 2 bases and 6 bases respectively, with 11 bases between them.

The V gene is TRBV12-1, the J gene TRBJ1-2; the DNA was not used to check the table's D call, TRBD1. TRBV12-1 is shown as a pseudogene. CDR3 size: 15 residues. The CDR3 nucleotides read TGTGCCAGCAGCTTACTGGGACACACCAGAAGTGGCTACACCTTC. It yields the protein CASSLLGHTRSGYTF.

The rearrangement links TRBV9 to TRBJ2-2, with no clear D. The CDR3 is 11 residues long. CDR1 is SGDLS and CDR2 is YYNGEE in the germline V gene. V was pared by 6 bases and J by 5 bases, with 5 bases between. CDR3 bases: TGTGCCAGCACCCGGACCGGGGAGCTGTTTTTT. This encodes CASTRTGELFF.

The DNA for the CDR3 is TGTGCCAGCTCGGTGGACAGGGCTGGAAACACCATATATTTT. Translating it yields CASSVDRAGNTIYF. The genes are TRBV18 and TRBJ1-3; 8 nucleotides align to TRBD1. Germline CDR1 reads KGHSH; CDR2 reads LQKENI. This CDR3 is 14 amino acids long. Trimming removed 6 bases from V and 2 bases from J; junction bases left unmatched: 3.

The sample holds one count of this clone. Other DNA sequences in this specimen translate into the identical CDR3. This chain joins TRBV7-3 and TRBJ1-1; no firm D call. Trimming cost V 3 bases and J 1 base, with 9 bases left between them. Germline CDR1 is SGHTA and CDR2 is FQGTGA. There are 14 residues in the CDR3. In DNA form, the CDR3 reads TGTGCCAGCAGCTTGGGAAGCTCGAACACTGAAGCTTTCTTT. It is translated as CASSLGSSNTEAFF.

This clone is a singleton in its sample. The V call is TRBV5-6, the J call TRBJ1-4, with D uncertain. The CDR3 is 14 amino acids. Germline V CDR1 and CDR2: SGHDT, YYEEEE. V lost 7 bases, J lost 0 bases, and 10 bases lay in between. This CDR3 is CASRTAATNEKLFF. CDR3 in DNA: TGTGCCAGCCGGACGGCCGCAACTAATGAAAAACTGTTTTTT.

This chain links TRBV9 with TRBJ1-2; weak D call: TRBD1 (5 bases). CDR1 is SGDLS and CDR2 is YYNGEE in the germline V gene. The CDR3 spans 16 residues. The V end lost 3 bases, the J end lost 8 bases, and 23 bases lay between the germline ends. CDR3 sequence: CASSAPPSPWGVGYTF. Written as DNA, the CDR3 is TGTGCCAGCAGCGCCCCACCCTCCCCTTGGGGGGTGGGCTACACCTTC.

This rearrangement joins TRBV5-6 to TRBJ2-3; D is undetermined. V was trimmed by 3 bases and J by 0 bases, leaving 17 bases between them. Germline V gives CDR1 SGHDT, CDR2 YYEEEE. The CDR3 length is 17 residues. CDR3 DNA: TGTGCCAGCAGCTCTAGGGCGGAGACCCACAGCACAGATACGCAGTATTTT. Translating it yields CASSSRAETHSTDTQYF.

This chain connects TRBV5-6 to TRBJ1-2, with 8 bases matching TRBD1. There are 17 residues in the CDR3. Germline lookup yields CDR1 SGHDT and CDR2 YYEEEE. Trimming at V came to 4 bases and at J to 7 bases, leaving 18 bases not matched to a gene. CDR3 protein: CASSQGDRIFTMGGYTF. DNA for the CDR3: TGTGCCAGCAGCCAAGGGGACAGGATATTCACCATGGGTGGCTACACCTTC.

The chain couples TRBV2 to TRBJ2-1, with TRBD2 matching 10 bases. The trim removed 4 bases at V and 8 bases at J, leaving 17 bases unmatched. Germline V gene sequence: CDR1 SNHLY, CDR2 FYNNEI. CDR3 length: 18 amino acids. Written as DNA, the CDR3 is TGTGCCAGCAGTGTTGGGCTAGCGGGAGCAATTTCTTGGGATGAGCAGTTCTTC. It codes for CASSVGLAGAISWDEQFF.

V gene TRBV30 combines with J gene TRBJ1-1; D is perhaps TRBD1 (6 bases). The CDR3 is 11 residues long. Deletions cut 4 bases from V and 5 bases from J, with 8 bases between. Germline V lookup: CDR1 GTSNPN, CDR2 SVGIG (reference sequence). Here the CDR3 reads CAWTDRTEAFF. CDR3 in DNA: TGTGCCTGGACCGACAGGACTGAAGCTTTCTTT.

This rearrangement joins TRBV5-5 to TRBJ2-5, with D tentatively TRBD2 (6 bases). V was clipped by 4 bases and J by 2 bases, with 12 bases between them. CDR1 and CDR2 (germline): SGHKS, YYEKEE (reference sequence). This CDR3 has 14 residues. CDR3 DNA: TGTGCCAGCAGCCGACTAGGCCTGCAAGAGACCCAGTACTTC. Residues: CASSRLGLQETQYF.

The V call is TRBV11-2, the J call TRBJ2-7, with TRBD2 matching over 7 bases. This CDR3 has 13 residues. The germline V gene has CDR1 SGHAT and CDR2 FQNNGV. J gave up 6 bases and V 3 bases, and 5 bases lay outside the gene matches. CDR3 region: CASSFTRGSEQYV. The CDR3 DNA reads as TGTGCCAGCAGCTTCACGCGGGGGAGCGAGCAGTACGTC.

In regard to this clone: Within the sample, other DNA sequences also encode this same CDR3. The V gene is TRBV5-1, the J gene TRBJ2-1, with 10 bases matching TRBD2. CDR1 and CDR2 from the germline V gene are SGHRS and YFSETQ. V shed 4 bases and J 0 bases; nucleotides not matched to a gene: 1. This CDR3 region has 15 residues. CDR3 residues: CASSPSGSSYNEQFF. The CDR3, as DNA: TGCGCCAGCAGCCCTAGCGGGAGCTCCTACAATGAGCAGTTCTTC.

This clone was detected once. The rearrangement joins TRBV6-5 to TRBJ1-2; 8 bases align to TRBD1. This CDR3 has 15 residues. CDR1 and CDR2 from the germline V gene are MNHEY and SVGAGI. The V gene end was trimmed by 5 bases and the J gene end by 2 bases; junction bases not matched to a gene: 7. The chain's CDR3 is CASSGDRRMNYGYTF. CDR3 coding DNA: TGTGCCAGCAGTGGGGACAGGCGGATGAACTATGGCTACACCTTC.

This clone was found a few times. The chain uses TRBV5-4 and TRBJ1-3; no definite D call. The CDR3 consists of 15 residues. V gave up 4 bases and J gave up 0 bases, with 11 bases separating them. Germline-derived CDR1 and CDR2 are SGHNT and YYREEE (reference sequence). CDR3: CASSRGGGSGNTIYF. CDR3 DNA sequence: TGTGCCAGCAGCCGCGGAGGCGGCTCTGGAAACACCATATATTTT.

J is TRBJ1-3 and V is TRBV7-6; 7 bases line up with TRBD1. Looked up from germline, CDR1 is SGHVS and CDR2 is FNYEAQ. V lost 1 base, J lost 7 bases, and 4 bases stayed unmatched. The CDR3 is 14 amino acids. The CDR3 DNA follows: TGTGCCAGCAGCTTAGAGGGACAGCACAACACCATATATTTT. It translates to CASSLEGQHNTIYF. The full variable domain, in which reference TRBV7-6 and TRBJ1-3 provide the parts outside the CDR3, is GAGVSQSPRYKVTKRGQDVALRCDPISGHVSLYWYRQALGQGPEFLTYFNYEAQQDKSGLPNDRFSAERPEGSISTLTIQRTEQRDSAMYRCASSLEGQHNTIYFGEGSWLTVV.

Here the CDR3 reads CASSLQVQETQYF. DNA of the CDR3: TGCGCCAGCAGCCTCCAGGTTCAAGAGACCCAGTACTTC. V gene TRBV4-1 combines with J gene TRBJ2-5; no clear D. Germline V lookup: CDR1 MGHRA, CDR2 YSYEKL. V lost 4 bases to trimming and J lost 2 bases, with 8 bases between them. The CDR3 sequence is 13 residues long.